Listed here are 15 T cell receptor beta chains from one sample, sequenced in a study of CD8 T cells in ankylosing spondylitis. Using its own MiXCR run on the 5' RACE reads, TCRdb lists one record per CDR3 protein. The sample shows a few hundred thousand distinct CDR3 sequences, 20% of them seen only once. Sequenced input: blood, either unsorted or a sorted T cell fraction (not recorded which). The receptor source for this set is a male donor with ankylosing spondylitis or in good health (not recorded which).

There are many counts of this clonotype. V is TRBV12-3 or TRBV12-4 and J is TRBJ2-3, with D possibly being TRBD2 (6 bases). V was cut by 6 bases and J by 0 bases, with 13 bases left in between. This CDR3 has 15 amino acids. The chain's CDR3 is CASSPTRGSTDTQYF. In nucleotides, the CDR3 is TGTGCCAGCAGCCCGACCCGGGGGAGCACAGATACGCAGTATTTT.

This clonotype has only a few counts. The V gene is TRBV20-1, the J gene TRBJ2-1; 13 nucleotides agree with TRBD2. Trimming took 4 bases from V and 8 from J; bases not matched to a gene: 8. The germline V gene encodes CDR1 DFQATT and CDR2 SNEGSKA (reference sequence). This CDR3 contains 15 residues. CDR3: CSANVLAGGLDEQFF. As DNA, the CDR3 is TGCAGTGCTAATGTACTAGCGGGGGGGCTCGATGAGCAGTTCTTC.

The rearrangement links TRBV7-2 to TRBJ2-7; D is perhaps TRBD1 (6 bases). This CDR3 has 13 amino acids. V was trimmed by 1 base and J by 6 bases, leaving 10 bases between them. Germline V gives CDR1 SGHTA, CDR2 FQGNSA. In DNA, the CDR3 is TGTGCCAGCAGCTTAGTTACAGGGTCCGAGCAGTACGTC. Amino acid sequence: CASSLVTGSEQYV.

This clonotype has more than one count but fewer than ten. The chain joins TRBV12-3 or TRBV12-4 to TRBJ2-4, with D perhaps assigned TRBD1 or TRBD2 (5 bases each). The CDR3 totals 13 residues. V was shortened by 6 bases and J by 10 bases, with 16 bases between the two germline ends. CDR3 region: CASRGRALGIQYF. CDR3 nucleotide sequence: TGTGCCAGCAGGGGACGAGCGTTGGGGATTCAGTACTTC.

The J gene is TRBJ2-3, the V gene TRBV5-1; 7 bases are a match to TRBD2. J lost 4 bases, V lost 2 bases, and 13 bases had no gene match. Germline V gene sequence: CDR1 SGHRS, CDR2 YFSETQ. There are 17 residues in the CDR3. This CDR3 is CASSLQAPGGPPDTQYF. The CDR3 coding sequence is TGCGCCAGCAGCTTACAAGCGCCGGGAGGCCCGCCAGATACGCAGTATTTT. Based on the CDR3 plus reference TRBV5-1 and TRBJ2-3, the full variable domain is KAGVTQTPRYLIKTRGQQVTLSCSPISGHRSVSWYQQTPGQGLQFLFEYFSETQRNKGNFPGRFSGRQFSNSRSEMNVSTLELGDSALYLCASSLQAPGGPPDTQYFGPGTRLTVL.

The table lists this clonotype with a count of one. The chain is built from TRBV7-3 and TRBJ2-3; TRBD1 matches 8 bases. Germline CDR1 and CDR2: SGHTA and FQGTGA. This CDR3 is 16 amino acids long. Trimming at V came to 5 bases and at J to 0 bases, leaving 7 bases not matched to a gene. The CDR3 DNA reads TGTGCCAGCAGCCCCCGGACAGGGTATAGCACAGATACGCAGTATTTT. Amino acids: CASSPRTGYSTDTQYF.

This clonotype was recorded many times. The chain combines TRBV5-6 with TRBJ2-5; D may match TRBD1 or TRBD2 (5 bases each). Trimming removed 4 bases from V and 3 bases from J, with 16 bases in between. CDR1 is SGHDT and CDR2 is YYEEEE in the germline V gene. This CDR3 has 15 amino acids. CDR3 sequence (DNA): TGTGCCAGCAGCACACCGGGACGGAAAAAAGAGACCCAGTACTTC. Translated: CASSTPGRKKETQYF.

This sequence joins TRBV28 and TRBJ1-5; D is unclear. The V end was cut by 6 bases, the J end by 3 bases, with 12 bases between. This CDR3 region has 14 residues. CDR1 and CDR2 from the germline V gene are MDHEN and SYDVKM. The CDR3 loop reads CASSPRTANQPQHF. CDR3 nucleotides: TGTGCCAGCAGCCCGCGTACGGCCAATCAGCCCCAGCATTTT.

The chain has TRBV3-1 and TRBJ1-1, with D possibly being TRBD1 (5 bases). This CDR3 comprises 15 residues. Trimming removed 4 bases at V and 4 bases at J, with 16 bases between. From germline, CDR1 is LGHDT and CDR2 YNNKEL (reference sequence). CDR3 nucleotide sequence: TGTGCCAGCAGCCTCCCCCGTGGGGGAAGCACTGAAGCTTTCTTT. As protein: CASSLPRGGSTEAFF.

This clonotype has a handful of counts. The chain carries TRBV20-1 and TRBJ1-2, with D unresolved. Germline CDR1 DFQATT, CDR2 SNEGSKA (reference sequence). The CDR3 length is 11 residues. V shed 3 bases and J shed 6 bases, with 8 bases lying between them. The CDR3 spells CSASDGDGYTF. The CDR3, as DNA: TGCAGTGCTAGTGACGGGGATGGCTACACCTTC.

The chain recombines TRBV4-1 with TRBJ2-2, with 11 nucleotides matching TRBD2. Germline trimming cut 1 base from V and 2 bases from J; bases unmatched to any gene: 3. CDR1 and CDR2 (germline): MGHRA, YSYEKL. This CDR3 is built from 17 residues. CDR3 protein: CASSQVLAGVNTGELFF. The DNA of the CDR3 is TGCGCCAGCAGCCAAGTACTAGCGGGAGTTAACACCGGGGAGCTGTTTTTT.

This chain uses TRBV27 with TRBJ2-2; a possible D gene is TRBD2 (5 bases). V dropped 1 base and J dropped 0 bases, with 12 bases sitting between them. Germline assignment: CDR1 MNHEY and CDR2 SMNVEV (reference sequence). The length of the CDR3 is 17 residues. CDR3 DNA sequence: TGTGCCAGCAGTTTATTATTATCAGCGGCGAACACCGGGGAGCTGTTTTTT. Residues: CASSLLLSAANTGELFF.

A few counts support this clonotype. This chain uses TRBV5-1 with TRBJ2-1; 12 positions match TRBD2. Trimming at V came to 1 base and at J to 7 bases, leaving 9 bases not matched to a gene. The germline CDR1 and CDR2 sequences are SGHRS and YFSETQ. CDR3 length: 17 residues. DNA for the CDR3: TGCGCCAGCAGCTTGACCAGCGCTAGCGGGGGGGCAAATGAGCAGTTCTTC. This codes for CASSLTSASGGANEQFF. The complete variable domain, with remaining parts taken from reference TRBV5-1 and TRBJ2-1, reads KAGVTQTPRYLIKTRGQQVTLSCSPISGHRSVSWYQQTPGQGLQFLFEYFSETQRNKGNFPGRFSGRQFSNSRSEMNVSTLELGDSALYLCASSLTSASGGANEQFFGPGTRLTVL.

The chain combines TRBV29-1 with TRBJ2-5; D assignment may be TRBD1 or TRBD2 (5 bases each). In germline, CDR1 is SQVTM, CDR2 ANQGSEA. V gave up 0 bases and J gave up 3 bases, with 8 bases separating them. The CDR3 has 13 residues. CDR3 residues: CSVEEGTEETQYF. Here the CDR3 DNA reads TGCAGCGTTGAAGAAGGGACCGAAGAGACCCAGTACTTC.

This chain connects TRBV15 to TRBJ2-3; no firm D call. Looked up from germline, CDR1 is LNHNV and CDR2 is YYDKDF (reference sequence). V was shortened by 5 bases and J by 2 bases, with 14 bases between the two germline ends. The CDR3 covers 15 residues. DNA of the CDR3: TGTGCCACCAGCCCCCCCGAGACCATCACAGATACGCAGTATTTT. Protein: CATSPPETITDTQYF.